This T cell receptor (beta chain) was identified in a study of PD-1 blockade in classical Hodgkin lymphoma. Study-wide results and caveats: Reported findings placed baseline TCR diversity lower in newly diagnosed patients (compared with healthy donors). Diversity in CD4+ TCRs, unlike that measured in CD8+ TCRs, had risen significantly by C4D1.

The CDR3 is made up of 15 amino acids. CDR1 and CDR2 from the germline V gene are MNHNS and SASEGT. Trimming pared 1 base from V and 4 bases from J, leaving 13 bases between. Here immunoSEQ multiplex PCR was the method, and the copy in TCRdb shows in-frame clones only, minus some. The data contain 35,000 to 50,000 clones, less than 75% of them singletons. In this sample, this clone turned up many times. Antigen: not known. The sample's time point: cycle 4 day 1 (C4D1), after more than 5 weeks of nivolumab. Each patient experienced a relapse that followed autologous stem cell transplantation, and brentuximab vedotin exposure varied.

This specimen was peripheral blood mononuclear cells (PBMCs), taken before the fourth cycle of nivolumab. This clonotype originated in a human donor with classical Hodgkin lymphoma. This chain joins TRBV6-1 and TRBJ1-2, with unresolved D. The CDR3: CASSEGPGALYGYTF. The CDR3 DNA reads TGTGCCAGCAGTGAAGGGCCGGGTGCACTCTATGGCTACACCTTC.